The clone carrying this TCR beta chain showed up just a few times. Its target is not known. The data were obtained in a study of beta chain features in type 1 diabetes. Sorting with CD45RO/CCR7/CD25/CD127/CD95/CD27 yielded naive, central memory, regulatory and stem-like memory CD4+ cells. CDR1 is SQVTM, CDR2 ANQGSEA, per germline. The length of the CDR3 is 12 residues. Study-level points and caveats: TCRB CDR3 length was moderately but significantly reduced in all four CD4+ subsets of Type 1 diabetes patients.

Since all of the isolated RNA was reverse transcribed, expressed TCRB transcripts were what got sequenced. The assay was immunoSEQ multiplex PCR, and TCRdb's table has in-frame clones only and misses some. The table lists some 140,000 clones, 9% of them singletons. This TCR came from a man aged 25 to 40 with type 1 diabetes. The sample taken for sequencing was central memory CD4+ T cells from blood. The genes are TRBV29-1 and TRBJ1-4; D is possibly TRBD1 (5 bases). In DNA, the CDR3 is TGCACCCCCTCCAGGGAGGGTGAAAAACTGTTTTTT. Protein sequence: CTPSREGEKLFF.